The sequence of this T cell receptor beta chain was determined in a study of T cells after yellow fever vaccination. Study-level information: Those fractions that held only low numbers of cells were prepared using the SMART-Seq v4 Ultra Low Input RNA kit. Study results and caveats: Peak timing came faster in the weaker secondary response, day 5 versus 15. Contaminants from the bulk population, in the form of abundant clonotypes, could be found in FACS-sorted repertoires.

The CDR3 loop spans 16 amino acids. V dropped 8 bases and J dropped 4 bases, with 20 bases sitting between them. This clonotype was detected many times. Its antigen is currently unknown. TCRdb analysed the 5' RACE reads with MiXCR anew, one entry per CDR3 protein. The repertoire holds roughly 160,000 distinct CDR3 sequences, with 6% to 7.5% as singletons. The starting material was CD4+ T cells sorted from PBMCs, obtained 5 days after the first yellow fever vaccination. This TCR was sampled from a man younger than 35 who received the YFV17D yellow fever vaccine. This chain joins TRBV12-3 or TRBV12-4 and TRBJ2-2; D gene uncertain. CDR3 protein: CASLKRPPQITGELFF. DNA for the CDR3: TGTGCCAGCCTAAAAAGGCCTCCGCAGATCACCGGGGAGCTGTTTTTT.